These 26 T cell receptor beta chains were sequenced from one sample in a study of read filtering for tumor transcriptome and immune sequencing. Molecular barcoded adaptors covering alpha/delta and beta/gamma chains were used on 400 ng RNA. Each CDR3 protein is one row after TCRdb ran MiXCR on the reads. The sample consists of fewer than 45,000 distinct CDR3 sequences, approximately 12% of them appearing once. The source material was a population of CD138-negative cells sorted from bone marrow. These receptors all stem from a donor at least 40 years old with multiple myeloma.

This clonotype was counted a few times. This chain joins TRBV27 and TRBJ2-1, with D unresolved. The germline gives CDR1 MNHEY, CDR2 SMNVEV (reference sequence). The CDR3 length is 17 residues. V lost 2 bases and J 0 bases, leaving 14 bases between the germline ends. CDR3 DNA: TGTGCCAGCAGTTTAAAGTCCCCCCGTCTCTCCTACAATGAGCAGTTCTTC. Amino acids: CASSLKSPRLSYNEQFF.

This clonotype was counted many times. One end of the junction varies from germline; a read error may be responsible. V is TRBV18 and J is TRBJ2-3; D is unresolved. The CDR3 loop spans 14 amino acids. Germline CDR1 is KGHSH and CDR2 is LQKENI. The CDR3 here is CASSPPRDTNTQYF. The CDR3 nucleotides read TGTGCCAGCTCACCACCGCGTGACACAAATACGCAGTATTTT. The complete variable domain, with remaining parts taken from reference TRBV18 and TRBJ2-3, reads NAGVMQNPRHLVRRRGQEARLRCSPMKGHSHVYWYRQLPEEGLKFMVYLQKENIIDESGMPKERFSAEFPKEGPSILRIQQVVRGDSAAYFCASSPPRDTNTQYFGPGTRLTVL.

In its sample, this clonotype was seen many times. The rearrangement joins TRBV29-1 to TRBJ2-3; a possible D gene is TRBD2 (6 bases). V gave up 3 bases and J gave up 3 bases, with 7 bases separating them. The CDR3 totals 12 residues. Germline lookup yields CDR1 SQVTM and CDR2 ANQGSEA. CDR3 loop: CSVDGGTDTQYF. Here the CDR3 DNA reads TGCAGCGTTGACGGGGGTACAGATACGCAGTATTTT.

This clonotype showed up many times. The V call is TRBV6-6, the J call TRBJ2-7; perhaps D is TRBD1 or TRBD2 (5 bases each). This CDR3 has 11 amino acids. Germline V gene sequence: CDR1 MNHNY, CDR2 SVGAGI (reference sequence). Trimming took 8 bases from V and 3 from J, leaving 8 bases between them. The CDR3 coding sequence is TGTGCCAGCGGGGGTGACTACGAGCAGTACTTC. The encoded protein is CASGGDYEQYF.

This clonotype has at least ten counts. The V and J genes are TRBV6-1 and TRBJ2-1; D is possibly TRBD1 or TRBD2 (6 bases each). The germline V gene encodes CDR1 MNHNS and CDR2 SASEGT. The CDR3 has 12 amino acids. V was cut by 6 bases and J by 9 bases, with 12 bases left in between. The CDR3 here is CASSETGAEQFF. CDR3 coding DNA: TGTGCCAGCAGCGAAACGGGGGCTGAGCAGTTCTTC.

There are many counts of this clonotype. The rearrangement links TRBV11-2 to TRBJ2-5, with 8 bases lining up with TRBD1. In germline, CDR1 is SGHAT, CDR2 FQNNGV. With V trimmed by 5 bases and J by 4 bases, 6 bases remained unmatched. This CDR3 contains 14 residues. CDR3 residues: CASSTRTGRETQYF. The DNA for the CDR3 is TGTGCCAGCAGCACTAGGACAGGGAGAGAGACCCAGTACTTC.

This clonotype was counted at least ten times. The V and J genes are TRBV29-1 and TRBJ1-5; the match to TRBD1 covers 8 bases. V was clipped by 4 bases and J by 5 bases; unmatched bases: 7. Germline CDR1 reads SQVTM; CDR2 reads ANQGSEA. This CDR3 has 14 amino acids. CDR3: CSVAEAGGYQPQHF. The DNA of the CDR3 is TGCAGCGTTGCCGAGGCAGGGGGCTATCAGCCCCAGCATTTT.

In this sample, this clonotype turned up many times. J is TRBJ2-7 and V is TRBV20-1; D not certain. The germline V and J ends were trimmed by 3 bases and 6 bases, with 18 bases remaining between them. CDR1 DFQATT and CDR2 SNEGSKA come from the germline V gene (reference sequence). The length of the CDR3 is 14 residues. CDR3 sequence reads: CSARDPLAGPEQYF. CDR3 DNA sequence: TGCAGTGCTAGGGACCCTCTGGCAGGCCCCGAGCAGTACTTC.

The table lists this clonotype with many counts. The gene calls are TRBV4-1 and TRBJ1-5, with TRBD1 as a possible D gene (6 bases). Germline V gene data show CDR1 as MGHRA and CDR2 as YSYEKL. This CDR3 comprises 15 residues. The V gene lost 4 bases and the J gene lost 4 bases, with 14 bases spanning the gap. Written as DNA, the CDR3 is TGCGCCAGCAGCCCCTCCCATCAGGGGAATCAGCCCCAGCATTTT. Translating gives CASSPSHQGNQPQHF.

In the case of this clonotype: A read error may explain this, as a much larger clone is one base away. The CDR3 ends on some other residue instead of the conserved phenylalanine or tryptophan, so this is likely a read error. Written as DNA, the CDR3 is TGCAGCGGGTTGAACACTGAAGCTTTCCTT. Translation: CSGLNTEAFL. The chain has TRBV29-1 and TRBJ1-1; D is undetermined. From germline, CDR1 is SQVTM and CDR2 ANQGSEA. The V gene lost 7 bases and the J gene lost 0 bases, with 3 bases spanning the gap. The CDR3 has 10 amino acids.

This chain joins TRBV6-5 and TRBJ2-3, with 10 positions matching TRBD2. Germline V gene lookup returns CDR1 MNHEY and CDR2 SVGAGI. With V trimmed by 8 bases and J by 2 bases, 10 bases remained unmatched. CDR3 length: 16 amino acids. The CDR3 loop is CASGLAGAFDTDTQYF. The CDR3, as DNA: TGTGCCAGCGGTCTAGCGGGGGCCTTTGACACAGATACGCAGTATTTT.

This clonotype was counted between two and nine times. V gene TRBV2 combines with J gene TRBJ2-7, with D unclear. The CDR3 is 17 residues long. Per germline, CDR1 SNHLY and CDR2 FYNNEI. Trimming stripped 1 base from V and 1 base from J, with 17 bases between. The CDR3 spells CASSEGPAKWGSYEQYF. The CDR3 region has the DNA TGTGCCAGCAGTGAAGGCCCAGCCAAATGGGGTTCCTACGAGCAGTACTTC. Drawing the rest from reference TRBV2 and TRBJ2-7, the complete variable domain is EPEVTQTPSHQVTQMGQEVILRCVPISNHLYFYWYRQILGQKVEFLVSFYNNEISEKSEIFDDQFSVERPDGSNFTLKIRSTKLEDSAMYFCASSEGPAKWGSYEQYFGPGTRLTVT.

The sample holds many counts of this clonotype. The chain combines TRBV5-4 with TRBJ1-2, with 7 bases aligning to TRBD1. The germline gives CDR1 SGHNT, CDR2 YYREEE (reference sequence). Trimming cost V 0 bases and J 5 bases; bases outside gene matches: 4. This CDR3 has 14 residues. The CDR3 reads CASSLGDRAYGYTF. DNA for the CDR3: TGTGCCAGCAGCTTGGGTGACAGGGCATATGGCTACACCTTC.

This clonotype was seen at least ten times. The genes are TRBV4-1 and TRBJ1-5, with 8 bases that match TRBD1. CDR1 is MGHRA, CDR2 YSYEKL, per germline. Trimming at V came to 0 bases and at J to 6 bases, leaving 7 bases not matched to a gene. The CDR3 has 16 residues. The CDR3 sequence: CASSQEGNRGSQPQHF. CDR3 nucleotides: TGCGCCAGCAGCCAAGAGGGCAACAGGGGGAGTCAGCCCCAGCATTTT.

This clonotype was seen ten or more times. The chain joins TRBV19 to TRBJ2-7; 8 bases map to TRBD1. V lost 5 bases and J lost 5; bases outside the gene matches: 8. Germline-derived CDR1 and CDR2 are LNHDA and SQIVND (reference sequence). The CDR3 runs to 14 residues. The CDR3 region has the DNA TGTGCCAGTAGTGCCCAGGGGGCACCAAACGAGCAGTACTTC. Its protein product is CASSAQGAPNEQYF.

This clonotype has ten or more counts. V usage is TRBV20-1 and J usage is TRBJ2-2; 9 nucleotides match TRBD2. V was clipped by 3 bases and J by 7 bases; unmatched bases: 6. The CDR3 covers 14 residues. Germline CDR1 and CDR2: DFQATT and SNEGSKA (reference sequence). The CDR3 reads CSASRGGAVGELFF. In DNA, the CDR3 is TGCAGTGCTAGCCGCGGGGGGGCCGTCGGGGAGCTGTTTTTT.

This clonotype was detected many times. The chain links TRBV6-6 to TRBJ2-3; D possibly corresponds to TRBD2 (5 bases). This CDR3 contains 15 residues. Germline loops: CDR1 MNHNY, CDR2 SVGAGI (reference sequence). The ends were cut back, 6 bases at V and 2 bases at J, with 15 bases in the middle. Here the CDR3 reads CASSPGRGDTDTQYF. For the CDR3, the DNA is TGTGCCAGCAGCCCCGGACGGGGAGACACAGATACGCAGTATTTT.

This clonotype was recorded once. A read error may be the cause here, since a much bigger clone is one base away. The chain links TRBV7-2 to TRBJ1-5; D remains unclear. Trimming took 1 base from V and 4 from J, leaving 8 bases between them. This CDR3 comprises 14 residues. The germline V gene has CDR1 SGHTA and CDR2 FQGNSA. As DNA, the CDR3 is TGTGCCAGCAGCTTAGAACCCGGGAATCAGCCCCAGCATTTT. It encodes CASSLEPGNQPQHF.

This clonotype was found many times. V gene TRBV5-1 combines with J gene TRBJ2-2, with 8 positions matching TRBD1. Germline V gives CDR1 SGHRS, CDR2 YFSETQ. The length of the CDR3 is 14 residues. Trimming cost V 6 bases and J 4 bases; bases outside gene matches: 5. The CDR3 region is CASIGTGATGELFF. CDR3 nucleotides: TGCGCCAGCATCGGGACAGGTGCCACCGGGGAGCTGTTTTTT.

This clonotype was recorded many times. The chain combines TRBV7-2 with TRBJ2-5; D remains ambiguous. CDR1 is SGHTA, CDR2 FQGNSA, per germline. Trimming shortened V by 3 bases and J by 3 bases, and 5 bases separated the two germline ends. This CDR3 has 12 amino acids. The CDR3 nucleotides are TGTGCCAGCAGCTTCCATAAAGAGACCCAGTACTTC. Its protein product is CASSFHKETQYF.

Many counts were recorded for this clonotype. A junction boundary mismatches the germline segment, possibly from a read error. This chain links TRBV27 with TRBJ2-3; TRBD2 agrees at 11 bases. The CDR3 loop spans 13 amino acids. CDR1 is MNHEY, CDR2 SMNVEV, per germline (reference sequence). As DNA, the CDR3 is TGTGCCAGCAGTGGGACTAGCGGCCTTCTGCATGAGTTT. Translation gives CASSGTSGLLHEF.

This clonotype showed up just once. This chain uses TRBV28 with TRBJ2-3; unclear D gene. With 1 base removed from V and 8 bases from J, the gap between germline ends came to 4 bases. Germline assignment: CDR1 MDHEN and CDR2 SYDVKM. This CDR3 is 11 amino acids long. The CDR3, as DNA: TGTGCCAGCAGTTTATTCGGTACGCAGTATTTT. This codes for CASSLFGTQYF.

This clonotype was recorded many times. The chain links TRBV6-6 to TRBJ2-7, with TRBD1 identical over 10 bases. Germline V gives CDR1 MNHNY, CDR2 SVGAGI (reference sequence). The CDR3 spans 15 residues. With V trimmed by 4 bases and J by 9 bases, 12 bases remained unmatched. The CDR3 here is CASSSPDRGLFGQYF. CDR3 DNA sequence: TGTGCCAGCAGTTCCCCAGACAGGGGGCTATTCGGGCAGTACTTC.

A few counts support this clonotype. V usage is TRBV7-9 and J usage is TRBJ1-1; D may be TRBD1 (5 bases). The germline V gene has CDR1 SEHNR and CDR2 FQNEAQ (reference sequence). This CDR3 has 15 amino acids. The V and J ends lost 1 base and 6 bases respectively, with 15 bases between them. The CDR3 DNA follows: TGTGCCAGCAGCTTAGTAGACGGGAGGGGAGCTGAAGCTTTCTTT. This encodes CASSLVDGRGAEAFF.

This chain uses TRBV7-9 with TRBJ2-7, with D possibly called TRBD1 or TRBD2 (5 bases each). With 5 bases removed from V and 10 bases from J, the gap between germline ends came to 21 bases. Per the germline V gene, CDR1 is SEHNR and CDR2 is FQNEAQ (reference sequence). This CDR3 region has 14 residues. The CDR3 region has the DNA TGTGCCAGCAGCCCGACGGGACGCCCTCTCGATCAGTACTTC. It codes for CASSPTGRPLDQYF.

This clonotype was counted ten times or more. CDR3: CASSVSADNEQFF. The CDR3 DNA follows: TGTGCCAGCAGTGTTTCGGCAGACAATGAGCAGTTCTTC. V usage is TRBV2 and J usage is TRBJ2-1; D gene ambiguous. Germline V CDR1 and CDR2: SNHLY, FYNNEI. The CDR3 has 13 amino acids. The V end was cut by 4 bases, the J end by 5 bases, with 9 bases between.